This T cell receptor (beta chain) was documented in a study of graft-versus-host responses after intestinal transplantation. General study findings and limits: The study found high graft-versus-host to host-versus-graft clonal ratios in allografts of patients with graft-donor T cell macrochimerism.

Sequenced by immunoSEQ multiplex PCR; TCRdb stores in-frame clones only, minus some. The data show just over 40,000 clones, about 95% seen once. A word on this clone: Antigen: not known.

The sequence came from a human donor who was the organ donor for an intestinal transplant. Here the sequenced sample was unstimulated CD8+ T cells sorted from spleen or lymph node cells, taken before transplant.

CDR3 loop: CASSLAGGPKNIQYF. In DNA form, the CDR3 reads TGTGCCAGCAGCCTAGCGGGGGGGCCCAAAAACATTCAGTACTTC. The chain uses TRBV27 and TRBJ2-4; 12 positions match TRBD2. Looked up from germline, CDR1 is MNHEY and CDR2 is SMNVEV (reference sequence). This CDR3 contains 15 residues. Trimming at V came to 6 bases and at J to 2 bases, leaving 2 bases not matched to a gene.